These T cell receptor beta chains were read from a single sample in a study of blood T cell repertoires in COVID-19. The method was immunoSEQ multiplex PCR; TCRdb's version includes in-frame clones alone and lacks a portion of them. The table records hundreds of thousands of clones, nearly 90% of them present only once. The sequencing input was PBMCs or T cells enriched from blood (not recorded which). The receptors originated from a woman under 30 with acute COVID-19. Each CDR3 is given with its conserved first and last residue. The D gene is left open where the match is weak. The size entry is marked missing in some rows and otherwise reads once, few, many or a size class.

cdr3_nt	cdr3_aa	j_call	clone_size	v_call	d_call
TGTGCCAGCAGTTACGGCCAATCTAACTATGGCTACACCTTC	CASSYGQSNYGYTF	TRBJ1-2	-	TRBV6-5	-
TGTGCCAGCTCACCCCGACAGGGACGGAGTGAGCAGTTCTTC	CASSPRQGRSEQFF	TRBJ2-1	-	TRBV18	TRBD1
TGCAGCGTTGAACAGGGGGCTGGAGAGACCCAGTACTTC	CSVEQGAGETQYF	TRBJ2-5	once	TRBV29-1	TRBD1
TGTGCCAGCACCTCCGGGACTAGCGGCTACGAGCAGTACTTC	CASTSGTSGYEQYF	TRBJ2-7	few	TRBV6-5	TRBD2
TGTGCCAGCAGCCCCCGAGTCTACGAGCAGTACTTC	CASSPRVYEQYF	TRBJ2-7	-	TRBV5-5	-
TGTGCCAGCTCATCTATCGGACAGGGGAACACTGAAGCTTTCTTT	CASSSIGQGNTEAFF	TRBJ1-1	-	TRBV18	TRBD1
TGTGCCAGCTCACAAGGGACAGCCCCCTACAATGAGCAGTTCTTC	CASSQGTAPYNEQFF	TRBJ2-1	-	TRBV18	TRBD1
TGTGCCAGCAGCACGGGACTAGCGGGAGCTCAGAGCATTCAGTACTTC	CASSTGLAGAQSIQYF	TRBJ2-4	-	TRBV11-2	TRBD2
TGTGCCAGCAGGGCGCTCAGGGGGAGCAATCAGCCCCAGCATTTT	CASRALRGSNQPQHF	TRBJ1-5	-	TRBV2	TRBD1
TGTGCCAGCAGCCTCATTCGAGGCTCTAGCGGGAGGTTAGGGTACTTC	CASSLIRGSSGRLGYF	TRBJ2-4	-	TRBV11-2	TRBD2
TGTGCCAGCAGCCCATCTATCCTGGGCCTGGGTGGCGGGTATTCAGATACGCAGTATTTT	CASSPSILGLGGGYSDTQYF	TRBJ2-3	once	TRBV7-8	-
TGTGCCAGCAGCTTATGGGCCTTT	CASSLWAF	TRBJ1-6	-	TRBV7-9	-
TGTGCCAGCAGTTTCGTCAGGGGGCGTGAGACCCAGTACTTC	CASSFVRGRETQYF	TRBJ2-5	-	TRBV28	TRBD1
TGTGCCAGCAGTCAGGGGTTCACTAATGAAAAACTGTTTTTT	CASSQGFTNEKLFF	TRBJ1-4	-	TRBV6-6	-
TGCGCCAGCAGCAGGGGACTAGCGGGATTTACAGATACGCAGTATTTT	CASSRGLAGFTDTQYF	TRBJ2-3	-	TRBV5-1	TRBD2
TGTGCCAGCAGTCGTCCCGGGGGAACTGAAGCTTTCTTT	CASSRPGGTEAFF	TRBJ1-1	-	TRBV6-5	-
TGCGCCAGCAGTTTTTCCGGGAGTCGCCAAGAGACCCAGTACTTC	CASSFSGSRQETQYF	TRBJ2-5	-	TRBV10-2	-
TGTGCCAGCAGTGGGCTAGCGGGAGGCGAGACCCAGTACTTC	CASSGLAGGETQYF	TRBJ2-5	-	TRBV27	TRBD2
TGTGCCAGCCTGGGACAGATGAACACTGAAGCTTTCTTT	CASLGQMNTEAFF	TRBJ1-1	-	TRBV10-3	TRBD1
TGTGCCAGCAGGTACGGGACAGGGGGCACAGATACGCAGTATTTT	CASRYGTGGTDTQYF	TRBJ2-3	few	TRBV11-2	TRBD1
TGCAGCGTTGTAGTGGGCCCCCTCTCCTACGAGCAGTACTTC	CSVVVGPLSYEQYF	TRBJ2-7	-	TRBV29-1	-
TGTGCCAGCAGTGAACCGGGACAGGGGTCCTACGAGCAGTACTTC	CASSEPGQGSYEQYF	TRBJ2-7	-	TRBV6-1	TRBD1
TGTGCCAGCAGCTTCGGGACAGGTCTGGACACTGAAGCTTTCTTT	CASSFGTGLDTEAFF	TRBJ1-1	-	TRBV5-6	TRBD1
TGTGCCAGCTCACCATTCCTTCTCCCCTACTATGGCTACACCTTC	CASSPFLLPYYGYTF	TRBJ1-2	once	TRBV18	-
TGTGCCAGCAGCCCCGGACAGGACAATCAGCCCCAGCATTTT	CASSPGQDNQPQHF	TRBJ1-5	-	TRBV5-4	TRBD1
TGTGCCATCAGTGATACAACAGGGGTACGGGCTTTCTTT	CAISDTTGVRAFF	TRBJ1-1	-	TRBV10-3	TRBD1